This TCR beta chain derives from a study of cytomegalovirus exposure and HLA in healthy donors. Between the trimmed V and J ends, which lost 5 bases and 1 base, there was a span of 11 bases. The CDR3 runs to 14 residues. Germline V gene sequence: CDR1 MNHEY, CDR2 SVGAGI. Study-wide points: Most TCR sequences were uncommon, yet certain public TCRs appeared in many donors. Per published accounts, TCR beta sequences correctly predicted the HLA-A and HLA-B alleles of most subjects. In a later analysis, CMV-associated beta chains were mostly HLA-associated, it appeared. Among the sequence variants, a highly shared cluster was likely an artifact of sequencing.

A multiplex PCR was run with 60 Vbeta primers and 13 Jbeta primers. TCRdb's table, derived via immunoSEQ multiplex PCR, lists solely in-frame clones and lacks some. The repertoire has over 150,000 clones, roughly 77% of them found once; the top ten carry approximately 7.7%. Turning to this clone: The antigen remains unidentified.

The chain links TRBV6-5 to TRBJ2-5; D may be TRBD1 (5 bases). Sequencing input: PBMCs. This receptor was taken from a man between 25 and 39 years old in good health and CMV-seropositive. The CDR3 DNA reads TGTGCCAGCAGTCCGACAGCTTCCCAAGAGACCCAGTACTTC. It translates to CASSPTASQETQYF.